The source of this T cell receptor beta chain is a study of technical replicates of blood from a handful of donors. This clone is a singleton in its sample. Some clones are missing from TCRdb's copy, which holds only in-frame ones; the method was immunoSEQ multiplex PCR. The repertoire consists of approximately 69,000 clones, with approximately 88% occurring once and the leading ten covering roughly 4.5%. V was clipped by 6 bases and J by 0 bases, with 8 bases between them. Germline V gene sequence: CDR1 MNHNY, CDR2 SVGAGI (reference sequence). CDR3 length: 13 amino acids. This clonotype originated in a human donor in good health. Some clones in this sample may be carry-over from other donors' samples. The chain carries TRBV6-6 and TRBJ1-1; D not resolved. Sequencing was performed on PBMCs. CDR3 residues: CASSRQVNTEAFF. CDR3 DNA sequence: TGTGCCAGCAGCCGCCAGGTGAACACTGAAGCTTTCTTT.